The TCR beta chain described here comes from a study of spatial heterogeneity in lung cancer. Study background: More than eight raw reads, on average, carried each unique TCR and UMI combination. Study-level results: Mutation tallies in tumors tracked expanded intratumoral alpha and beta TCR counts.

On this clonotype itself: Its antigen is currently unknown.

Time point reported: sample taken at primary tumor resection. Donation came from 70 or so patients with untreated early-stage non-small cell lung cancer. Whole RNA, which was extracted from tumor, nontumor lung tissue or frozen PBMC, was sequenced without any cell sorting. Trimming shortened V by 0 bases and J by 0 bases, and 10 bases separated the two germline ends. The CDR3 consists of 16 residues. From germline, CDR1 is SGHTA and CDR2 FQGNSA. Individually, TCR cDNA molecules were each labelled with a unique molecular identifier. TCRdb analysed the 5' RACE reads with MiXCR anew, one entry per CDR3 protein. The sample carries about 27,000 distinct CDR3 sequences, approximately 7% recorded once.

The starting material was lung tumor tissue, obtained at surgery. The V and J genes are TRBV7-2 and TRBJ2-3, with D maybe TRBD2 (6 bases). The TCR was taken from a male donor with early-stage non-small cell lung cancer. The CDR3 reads CASSLAGAGSTDTQYF. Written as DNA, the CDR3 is TGTGCCAGCAGCTTAGCAGGGGCGGGGAGCACAGATACGCAGTATTTT.